The clone carrying this TCR beta chain has a single count. Its antigen is unknown. The data derive from a study of cytomegalovirus exposure and HLA in healthy donors. On the study more broadly: The 120 validation repertoires and the roughly 680 first-cohort repertoires shared a platform, a later analysis reported. Study-wide results and limits: It was confirmed in vitro that a few of the CMV-associated chains were specific for CMV antigens. Altogether, some 170 TCR beta chains were recorded as cytomegalovirus-associated.

Germline loops: CDR1 PRHDT, CDR2 FYEKMQ (reference sequence). This CDR3 is 13 amino acids long. V dropped 4 bases and J dropped 5; count of bases not matched to a gene: 3. The repertoire was sequenced with immunoSEQ multiplex PCR; TCRdb's copy has only in-frame clones and lacks some. The repertoire includes about 110,000 clones, roughly 88% of them detected once, and 3% to 3.5% sits in the top ten. This receptor was taken from a woman under 30 in good health and CMV-seronegative. Sample: PBMCs. The V call is TRBV13, the J call TRBJ2-7; 9 bases match TRBD1. The CDR3 DNA is TGTGCCAGCAGCTCACAGGGGGCCAACGAGCAGTACTTC. It specifies CASSSQGANEQYF.